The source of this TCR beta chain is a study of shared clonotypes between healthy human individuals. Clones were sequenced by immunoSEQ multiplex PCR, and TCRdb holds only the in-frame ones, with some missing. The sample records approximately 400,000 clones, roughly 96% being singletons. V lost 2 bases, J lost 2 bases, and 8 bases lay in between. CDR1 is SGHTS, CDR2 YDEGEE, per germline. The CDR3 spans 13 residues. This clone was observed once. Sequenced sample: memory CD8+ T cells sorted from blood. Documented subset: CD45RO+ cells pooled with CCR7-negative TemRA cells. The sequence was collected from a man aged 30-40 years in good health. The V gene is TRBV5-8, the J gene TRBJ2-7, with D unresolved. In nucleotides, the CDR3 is TGTGCCAGCAGCTTTACGGGCCCCTACGAGCAGTACTTC. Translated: CASSFTGPYEQYF.